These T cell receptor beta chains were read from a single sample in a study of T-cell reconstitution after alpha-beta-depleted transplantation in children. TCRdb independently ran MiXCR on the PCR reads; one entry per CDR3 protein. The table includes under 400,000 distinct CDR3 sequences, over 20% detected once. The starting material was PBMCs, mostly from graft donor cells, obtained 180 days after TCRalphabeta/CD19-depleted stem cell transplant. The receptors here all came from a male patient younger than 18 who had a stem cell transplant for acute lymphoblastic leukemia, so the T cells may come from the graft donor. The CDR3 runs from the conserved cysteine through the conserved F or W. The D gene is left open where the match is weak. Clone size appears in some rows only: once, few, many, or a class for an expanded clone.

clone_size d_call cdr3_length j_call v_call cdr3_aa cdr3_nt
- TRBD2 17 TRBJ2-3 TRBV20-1 CSARDWGAGVVTDTQYF TGCAGTGCTAGAGATTGGGGAGCGGGAGTCGTGACAGATACGCAGTATTTT
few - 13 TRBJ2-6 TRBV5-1 CASRQGIANVLTF TGCGCCAGCAGGCAGGGAATCGCCAACGTCCTGACTTTC
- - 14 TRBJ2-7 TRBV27 CASSSEGGGYEQYF TGTGCCAGCAGTTCGGAAGGTGGGGGCTACGAGCAGTACTTC
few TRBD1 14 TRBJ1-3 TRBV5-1 CASSFGGGGNTIYF TGCGCCAGCAGCTTTGGAGGGGGCGGAAACACCATATATTTT
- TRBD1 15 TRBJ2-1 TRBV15 CATTKGTGKYNEQFF TGTGCCACCACAAAGGGGACAGGGAAATACAATGAGCAGTTCTTC
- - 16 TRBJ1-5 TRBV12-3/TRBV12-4 CASSRNRTRSNQPQHF TGTGCCAGCAGTCGCAACAGGACCCGTAGCAATCAGCCCCAGCATTTT
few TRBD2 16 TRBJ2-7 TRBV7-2 CASSLWGSGIPDEQYF TGTGCCAGCAGCTTATGGGGTAGCGGGATCCCCGACGAGCAGTACTTC
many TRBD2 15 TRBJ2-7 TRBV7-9 CASSQGTSGSYEQYF TGTGCCAGCAGCCAAGGGACTAGCGGCTCCTACGAGCAGTACTTC
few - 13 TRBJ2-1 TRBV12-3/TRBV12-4 CASSFRITHEQFF TGTGCCAGCAGTTTCCGGATTACCCATGAGCAGTTCTTC
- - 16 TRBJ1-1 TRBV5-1 CASSSTKQGLNTEAFF TGCGCCAGCAGCTCAACCAAACAGGGTTTGAACACTGAAGCTTTCTTT
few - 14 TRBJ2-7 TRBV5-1 CASRDGTSPYEQYF TGCGCCAGCAGGGACGGGACAAGTCCTTACGAGCAGTACTTC
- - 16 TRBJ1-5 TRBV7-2 CASSPLTGPLGGPQHF TGTGCCAGCAGCCCCCTGACAGGACCGCTCGGGGGGCCCCAGCATTTT
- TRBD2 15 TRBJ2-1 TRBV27 CASSYSGNPYNEQFF TGTGCCAGCAGTTATAGCGGGAACCCCTACAATGAGCAGTTCTTC
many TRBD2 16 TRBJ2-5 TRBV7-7 CASSFGVAGESETQYF TGTGCCAGCAGCTTTGGGGTAGCGGGAGAGTCAGAGACCCAGTACTTC
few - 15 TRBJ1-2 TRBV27 CASSFSPGKGYGYTF TGTGCCAGCAGTTTTAGTCCGGGGAAGGGCTATGGCTACACCTTC
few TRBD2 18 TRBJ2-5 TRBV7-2 CASSFGLAGGRWQETQYF TGTGCCAGCAGCTTCGGACTAGCGGGAGGGCGTTGGCAAGAGACCCAGTACTTC
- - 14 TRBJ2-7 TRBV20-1 CSARTALAFIEQYF TGCAGTGCTAGAACGGCCCTAGCTTTCATCGAGCAGTACTTC
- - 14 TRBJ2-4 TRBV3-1 CASSLGRIKNIQYF TGTGCCAGCAGCCTTGGACGAATTAAAAACATTCAGTACTTC
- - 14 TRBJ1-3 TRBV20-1 CSARRPWSGNTIYF TGCAGTGCTAGGCGTCCTTGGAGTGGAAACACCATATATTTT
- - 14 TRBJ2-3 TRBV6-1 CASRERAAAGTQYF TGTGCCAGCAGAGAGAGGGCGGCCGCGGGAACGCAGTATTTT
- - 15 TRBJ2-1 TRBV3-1 CASSQVGVQNNEQFF TGTGCCAGCAGCCAAGTCGGGGTCCAGAACAATGAGCAGTTCTTC
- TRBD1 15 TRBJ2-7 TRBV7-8 CASSLARQGRVEQYF TGTGCCAGCAGCTTAGCGAGACAGGGCCGGGTCGAGCAGTACTTC